This is a list of T cell receptor beta chains from one sample in a study of cytotoxic CD8 clonotypes in ibrutinib-treated CLL. Here immunoSEQ multiplex PCR was the method, and the copy in TCRdb shows in-frame clones only, minus some. In the table there are about 270,000 clones, around 76% of which are singletons. The material was PBMCs, obtained at disease progression, from a patient treated with ibrutinib. These TCRs come from a human donor with chronic lymphocytic leukemia. CDR3s include the opening cysteine and the closing phenylalanine or tryptophan. D genes are given only for firm matches. Rows may omit the clone size; those that give it use once, few, many or a size class.

TRBD1,TRBV27,-,TRBJ2-7,TGTGCCAGCAGTTCCGGACAGGGTAGGGCTTACGAGCAGTACTTC,CASSSGQGRAYEQYF
-,TRBV9,-,TRBJ1-2,TGTGCCAGCAGCGCCGGAGGACGGCCTCCTAACTATGGCTACACCTTC,CASSAGGRPPNYGYTF
-,TRBV7-2,-,TRBJ2-4,TGTGCCAGCAGCCAAGGGTCGGCCAAAAACATTCAGTACTTC,CASSQGSAKNIQYF
-,TRBV19,-,TRBJ1-1,TGTGCCAGCCGCGAGGCTTCGGGCTGGGGCTTTGCTGAAGCTTTCTTT,CASREASGWGFAEAFF
-,TRBV6-1,-,TRBJ1-5,TGTGCCAGCAGTTGGCAGCACGATCAGCCCCAGCATTTT,CASSWQHDQPQHF
TRBD2,TRBV27,-,TRBJ2-1,TGTGCCAGCAGTTCGAGAGGACTAGCGGGGGCATACAATGAGCAGTTCTTC,CASSSRGLAGAYNEQFF
-,TRBV27,-,TRBJ1-1,TGTGCCAGCAGTTTAAAATGGGGCAGGGTAGATCTCGGAGCTTTCTTT,CASSLKWGRVDLGAFF
-,TRBV6-5,-,TRBJ2-3,TGTGCCAGCCGAGGTGACCCATCCACAGATACGCAGTATTTT,CASRGDPSTDTQYF
-,TRBV18,-,TRBJ1-2,TGTGCCAGCTCCCCCAAGGAAAACTATGGCTACACCTTC,CASSPKENYGYTF
-,TRBV11-2,few,TRBJ2-7,TGTGCCAGCAGCTTAGCACAGGGTCTCTACGAGCAGTACTTC,CASSLAQGLYEQYF
TRBD2,TRBV29-1,-,TRBJ2-1,TGCAGCGTTGAGGGGGGACTAGCGGGATTCGATGAGCAGTTCTTC,CSVEGGLAGFDEQFF
TRBD2,TRBV7-3,-,TRBJ2-1,TGTGCCAGCAGCTTAAGCCACTTCCTAGCGGGCAACGGCAATGAGCAGTTCTTC,CASSLSHFLAGNGNEQFF
TRBD1,TRBV7-9,-,TRBJ2-7,TGTGCCAGCAGTCAGGACAGGGTAAGCTCCTACGAGCAGTACTTC,CASSQDRVSSYEQYF
TRBD1,TRBV9,-,TRBJ1-2,TGTGCCAGCAGCGACAATTTACAGGGGGGCGAGGGCTACACCTTC,CASSDNLQGGEGYTF
-,TRBV10-2,-,TRBJ1-2,TGCGCCAGCAGTGAGGGGGGTGACCTCTATGGCTACACCTTC,CASSEGGDLYGYTF
-,TRBV7-7,-,TRBJ2-7,TGTGCCAGCAGCTTAGGGAGGGGGCCCTACGAGCAGTACTTC,CASSLGRGPYEQYF
TRBD2,TRBV5-8,once,TRBJ2-1,TGTGCCAGCAGCTTGGCCGGGACTAGCGGGGTTGATGAGCAGTTCTTC,CASSLAGTSGVDEQFF
-,TRBV11-2,-,TRBJ2-3,TGTGCCAGCAGCTTAGATCGGCCTAGCACAGATACGCAGTATTTT,CASSLDRPSTDTQYF
-,TRBV7-2,-,TRBJ1-5,TGTGCCAGCAGCTTAGCGCGGGGCAGTCTCAGGCATTTT,CASSLARGSLRHF
-,TRBV6-6,few,TRBJ1-2,TGTGCCAGCAGCCGCGACACCGGATATGGCTACACCTTC,CASSRDTGYGYTF
-,TRBV2,few,TRBJ1-5,TGTGCCAGCAGTGATGGGGATGAGGAGCCCCAGCATTTT,CASSDGDEEPQHF
TRBD2,TRBV5-4,-,TRBJ2-7,TGTGCCAGCAGCTTGGCCCTACTAGCGGGGTACGACGAGCAGTACTTC,CASSLALLAGYDEQYF
TRBD1,TRBV7-9,-,TRBJ1-3,TGTGCCAGCAGCTCCCTGACCCCGCGACAGGGGTCGCACACCATATATTTT,CASSSLTPRQGSHTIYF
-,TRBV29-1,few,TRBJ2-2,TGCAGCGCCCCCGGCCCCCACACCGGGGAGCTGTTTTTT,CSAPGPHTGELFF
TRBD2,TRBV11-2,-,TRBJ2-3,TGTGCCAGCAGCTTAGCAAGCGGGAGGGTCTATACGCAGTATTTT,CASSLASGRVYTQYF
TRBD2,TRBV9,few,TRBJ2-7,TGTGCCAGCAGCGCACTAGCGGGGGGAGCCTACGAGCAGTACTTC,CASSALAGGAYEQYF
TRBD2,TRBV9,once,TRBJ2-3,TGTGCCAGCAGCGCCGGGACTAGCGGGAGTCAGTTTGTGGATACGCAGTATTTT,CASSAGTSGSQFVDTQYF
-,TRBV10-3,-,TRBJ2-4,TGTGCCATCAGAGGGACCTCGGAGAACATTCAGTACTTC,CAIRGTSENIQYF
TRBD1,TRBV27,-,TRBJ1-2,TGTGCCAGCGCCGGGACAGCCCGTTCTAATGGCTACACCTTC,CASAGTARSNGYTF
-,TRBV27,-,TRBJ2-3,TGTGCCAGCAGTTTTCAGGGGTTATCAGATACGCAGTATTTT,CASSFQGLSDTQYF
-,TRBV4-3,-,TRBJ2-7,TGCGCCAGCAGCCAAGAGGCCGGACTATCGTACGGCGAGCAGTACTTC,CASSQEAGLSYGEQYF
TRBD1,TRBV5-6,-,TRBJ2-7,TGTGCCAGCAGCTTAGAATCGGGACAGACTTACGAGCAGTACTTC,CASSLESGQTYEQYF
TRBD1,TRBV5-4,few,TRBJ2-5,TGTGCCACCACCCAAGGGGGCCACCAAGAGACCCAGTACTTC,CATTQGGHQETQYF
-,TRBV7-9,few,TRBJ2-3,TGTGCCAGCAGCTCCCGGACAGAGCCACGTAGCACAGATACGCAGTATTTT,CASSSRTEPRSTDTQYF
-,TRBV11-2,-,TRBJ2-3,TGTGCCAGCAGCTTAGATCTAGGGGGGCGGGCCACAGATACGCAGTATTTT,CASSLDLGGRATDTQYF
TRBD1,TRBV5-1,few,TRBJ1-2,TGCGCCAGCAGCTCGACAGGGGCCGGGGGCTACACCTTC,CASSSTGAGGYTF
TRBD2,TRBV19,few,TRBJ2-2,TGTGCCAGTAGTACGGGAGGGGTGGAGCTGTTTTTT,CASSTGGVELFF
-,TRBV20-1,once,TRBJ1-2,TGCAGTGCTAATACAGACTATGGCTACACCTTC,CSANTDYGYTF
-,TRBV4-3,once,TRBJ2-1,TGCGCCAGCAGCCAAGGGGGGAGGACCTACAATGAGCAGTTCTTC,CASSQGGRTYNEQFF
-,TRBV27,few,TRBJ2-1,TGTGCCAGCAGTTGGGGCTTTACGTACAATGAGCAGTTCTTC,CASSWGFTYNEQFF
-,TRBV5-1,-,TRBJ2-7,TGCGCCAGCAGCCCCACTCGTCCCTACGAGCAGTACTTC,CASSPTRPYEQYF
TRBD2,TRBV11-3,once,TRBJ2-7,TGTGCCAGCAGCCCGGGACTAGCGGGGAGGGGCGAGCAGTACTTC,CASSPGLAGRGEQYF
TRBD2,TRBV14,-,TRBJ2-7,TGTGCCAGCAGCCAAGATTGGGGTAGCGGGGGCTACGAGCAGTACTTC,CASSQDWGSGGYEQYF